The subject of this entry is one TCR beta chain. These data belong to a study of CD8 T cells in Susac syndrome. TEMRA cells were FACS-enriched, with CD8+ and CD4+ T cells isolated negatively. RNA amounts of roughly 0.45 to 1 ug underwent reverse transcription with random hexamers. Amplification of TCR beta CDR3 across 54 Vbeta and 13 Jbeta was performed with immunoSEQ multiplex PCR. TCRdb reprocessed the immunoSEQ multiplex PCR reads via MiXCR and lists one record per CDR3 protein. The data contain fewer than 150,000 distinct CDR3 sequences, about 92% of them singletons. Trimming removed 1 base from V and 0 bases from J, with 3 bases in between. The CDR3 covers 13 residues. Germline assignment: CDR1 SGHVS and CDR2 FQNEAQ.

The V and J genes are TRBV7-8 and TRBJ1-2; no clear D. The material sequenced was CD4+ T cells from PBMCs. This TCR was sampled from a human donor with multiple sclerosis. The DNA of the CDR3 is TGTGCCAGCAGCTTAGGACCTAACTATGGCTACACCTTC. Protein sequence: CASSLGPNYGYTF.